The entry below describes one T cell receptor beta chain. These data belong to a study of PD-L1 blockade in urothelial cancer. Some clones are missing from TCRdb's copy, which holds only in-frame ones; the method was immunoSEQ multiplex PCR. The data show about 43,000 clones, roughly 80% seen once. Time point in this sample: peripheral blood 6 weeks after treatment start. The length of the CDR3 is 14 residues. Germline CDR1 and CDR2: SNHLY and FYNNEI. V was shortened by 5 bases and J by 4 bases, with 15 bases between the two germline ends. V and J are TRBV2 and TRBJ2-7; D may be TRBD1 (5 bases). The sequencing used PBMCs, collected around atezolizumab (anti-PD-L1) treatment. The receptor's source is a man aged 60-69 years with urothelial cancer. Here the CDR3 DNA reads TGTGCCAGCAGTTCGACAGTGCAAGGGTACGAGCAGTACTTC. Its translation: CASSSTVQGYEQYF.